This TCR beta chain was retrieved from a study of blood T cell repertoires in COVID-19. About the study: Whether acute or convalescent, the COVID-19 samples came from the United States, Italy and Spain. The analysed material was cDNA or gDNA that came from T cells, B-cell-depleted T cells, or PBMCs.

CDR3 size: 13 residues. V shed 9 bases, J shed 2 bases, and the junction held 4 bases outside the gene matches. CDR1 is SGHRS and CDR2 is YFSETQ in the germline V gene. Original analysis: It was from reference gene primer amplification that nucleated cell counts were estimated. Sequencing used immunoSEQ multiplex PCR; TCRdb keeps in-frame clones, though not all of them. V and J calls and clone size come straight from that table; D and trimming were deduced from the DNA. The repertoire has 470,000 or so clones, 75% to 90% of them found once; the top ten carry 4% to 5.5%. Sequencing was carried out using peripheral blood. The TCR originated in a young woman with acute or convalescent COVID-19. V usage is TRBV5-1 and J usage is TRBJ2-1; TRBD1 agrees at 8 bases. DNA of the CDR3: TGCGCCAACGGACAGGGTACCTACAATGAGCAGTTCTTC. It yields the protein CANGQGTYNEQFF.